The entry below gives a single TCR beta chain sequence along with its context. Its antigen is undetermined. Extracted RNA was reverse transcribed into cDNA, the sequencing template. The method was immunoSEQ multiplex PCR; TCRdb's version includes in-frame clones alone and lacks a portion of them. The table includes fewer than 350,000 clones, about three fifths detected once. Treatment meaning: oral pan-JAK inhibitor, 5-10 mg twice daily. A FACSAria was used to sort CD4+ and CD8+ T cells. These cells came from PBMCs. This sample was included in a study of CD8+ T cells in alopecia areata. Whole-study results and caveats: Persistence of many expanded lesional clones was seen in scalp and blood during tofacitinib. Compared with normal scalp, lesional scalp had higher clonality and more expanded CD8+ clones.

Germline V gene data show CDR1 as LNHDA and CDR2 as SQIVND (reference sequence). This CDR3 region has 15 residues. Trimming cost V 2 bases and J 0 bases, with 8 bases left between them. Sequencing used CD4+ T cells sorted from blood, obtained at week 24, from a patient treated with tofacitinib. V and J are TRBV19 and TRBJ1-5; no clear D. The clonotype originates from a human donor with alopecia areata. As DNA, the CDR3 is TGTGCCAGTAGTATACAGGTCACTAGCAATCAGCCCCAGCATTTT. Translating it yields CASSIQVTSNQPQHF.